This record looks at one T cell receptor beta chain sequence and its context. The method was immunoSEQ multiplex PCR; TCRdb's version includes in-frame clones alone and lacks a portion of them. The sample includes approximately 32,000 clones, approximately 90% of them seen just once. The data were obtained in a study of T cells after posttransplantation cyclophosphamide. CDR1 and CDR2 from the germline V gene are MNHNS and SASEGT. Trimming left V 6 bases short and J 0 bases short, with 11 bases between. CDR3 length: 14 amino acids. This chain joins TRBV6-1 and TRBJ1-1; weak D call: TRBD1 (6 bases). The specimen sequenced was PBMCs. The receptor was derived from a woman between 35 and 50 years old with a blood cancer, CMV-positive, and with a related stem cell donor. The CDR3 DNA follows: TGTGCCAGCAGGCCAGGGGTCATGAACACTGAAGCTTTCTTT. Its translation: CASRPGVMNTEAFF.